The 2 T cell receptor beta chains below were found in one sample sequenced in a study of cytomegalovirus exposure and HLA in healthy donors. Vbeta (60) and Jbeta (13) primers were used in the PCR. Produced via immunoSEQ multiplex PCR; TCRdb's table is partial and in-frame only. The sample carries around 200,000 clones, around four fifths recorded once. The sequenced sample was PBMCs. The receptors come from a woman aged 45-65 years in good health and CMV-seropositive.

This clone was picked up a small number of times. The V gene is TRBV27, the J gene TRBJ2-5; D is possibly TRBD1 (6 bases). V gave up 6 bases and J gave up 5 bases, with 13 bases separating them. Looked up from germline, CDR1 is MNHEY and CDR2 is SMNVEV (reference sequence). This CDR3 contains 13 residues. CDR3 sequence reads: CASRVQGTETQYF. The CDR3 DNA reads as TGTGCCAGCAGGGTACAGGGTACGGAGACCCAGTACTTC.

CDR3 region: CASPRDRGRRSNQPQHF. CDR3 nucleotide sequence: TGCGCCAGTCCCCGGGACAGAGGACGTAGGAGCAATCAGCCCCAGCATTTT. The chain couples TRBV10-1 to TRBJ1-5; 7 bases align to TRBD1. This CDR3 has 17 residues. Germline CDR1 is WNHNN and CDR2 is SYGVQD (reference sequence). V lost 9 bases, J lost 1 base, and 15 bases stayed unmatched.